This entry features one T cell receptor (beta chain) sequence. The antigen is undetermined. The CDR3 runs 14 residues. Germline trimming cut 7 bases from V and 2 bases from J; bases unmatched to any gene: 5. Germline CDR1 LNHDA, CDR2 SQIVND (reference sequence). The record originates from a study of T cell responses to AZD1222 COVID-19 vaccine. Study conclusions and caveats: White British donors predominated, females outnumbered males, and clonal diversity was possibly underestimated.

Sequenced by immunoSEQ multiplex PCR; TCRdb stores in-frame clones only, minus some. The sample holds some 99,000 clones, around 87% seen once. Second-dose schedules of about 4 or about 12 weeks were combined. Sample: peripheral blood, taken 28 days after the second AZD1222 dose. This receptor was taken from an adult who received the AZD1222 COVID-19 vaccine. The chain joins TRBV19 to TRBJ2-7, with TRBD1 matching 10 bases. The CDR3 DNA reads as TGTGCCAGTACACAGACAGGGGGCACCTACGAGCAGTACTTC. Its translation is CASTQTGGTYEQYF.